The 22 T cell receptor beta chains given below trace back to one sample, sequenced in a study of cytomegalovirus exposure and HLA in healthy donors. A multiplex PCR was run with 60 Vbeta primers and 13 Jbeta primers. Assay used: immunoSEQ multiplex PCR; TCRdb lists only in-frame clones, some missing. This table has more than 65,000 clones, roughly three quarters appearing once. Sample: PBMCs. Receptors were obtained from a woman aged 40 to 50 in good health and CMV-seropositive.

This chain joins TRBV2 and TRBJ2-5; D remains ambiguous. This CDR3 comprises 11 residues. The germline CDR1 and CDR2 sequences are SNHLY and FYNNEI. The V end lost 2 bases, the J end lost 5 bases, and 3 bases lay between the germline ends. CDR3 nucleotides: TGTGCCAGCAGTGAACGGGAGACCCAGTACTTC. This translates into CASSERETQYF.

The V call is TRBV6-1, the J call TRBJ1-1; no clear D gene. Germline V gene sequence: CDR1 MNHNS, CDR2 SASEGT. The CDR3 extends over 13 amino acids. V dropped 2 bases and J dropped 1 base, with 5 bases sitting between them. The chain's CDR3 is CASSETRNTEAFF. Written as DNA, the CDR3 is TGTGCCAGCAGTGAAACAAGGAACACTGAAGCTTTCTTT.

J is TRBJ2-7 and V is TRBV5-1; D remains unclear. The DNA end lines up better with TRBJ2-5; the J call may be wrong. This CDR3 is 13 amino acids long. Germline CDR1 and CDR2: SGHRS and YFSETQ. CDR3 nucleotides: TGCGCCAGCAGCTTGAACGGACAAGAGACCCAGTACTTC. Translating it yields CASSLNGQETQYF.

This clone was counted only a few times. The DNA of the CDR3 is TGTGCCAGCAGTGAAGCGGGAGGGTTTGGCTACACCTTC. Translating it yields CASSEAGGFGYTF. This chain uses TRBV6-1 with TRBJ1-2; D gene ambiguous. V gave up 0 bases and J gave up 7 bases, with 9 bases separating them. CDR3 length: 13 amino acids. CDR1 is MNHNS, CDR2 SASEGT, per germline.

J is TRBJ2-1 and V is TRBV2; 7 bases agree with TRBD2. This CDR3 has 15 amino acids. The J segment lost 3 bases and the V segment lost 4 bases, leaving 6 bases of the junction unmatched. Germline V gene data show CDR1 as SNHLY and CDR2 as FYNNEI. The DNA of the CDR3 is TGTGCCAGCAGTGGTAATAGCGGGTTCTACAATGAGCAGTTCTTC. Amino acids: CASSGNSGFYNEQFF.

This CDR3 reads CASRGQLAEQFF. The CDR3 DNA follows: TGTGCCAGCAGGGGCCAACTAGCGGAGCAGTTCTTC. The chain combines TRBV11-2 with TRBJ2-1; 7 nucleotides match TRBD2. The J segment lost 10 bases and the V segment lost 6 bases, leaving 6 bases of the junction unmatched. Germline CDR1 reads SGHAT; CDR2 reads FQNNGV. The CDR3 length is 12 residues.

The chain joins TRBV7-9 to TRBJ2-1, with 13 positions matching TRBD2. Trimming cost V 5 bases and J 4 bases; bases outside gene matches: 2. CDR1 is SEHNR and CDR2 is FQNEAQ in the germline V gene (reference sequence). The CDR3 contains 15 residues. The CDR3 sequence: CASSGTSGEYNEQFF. The CDR3 region has the DNA TGTGCCAGCAGCGGGACTAGCGGGGAGTACAATGAGCAGTTCTTC.

Written as DNA, the CDR3 is TGTGCCAGCAGCATTAGCGGGGGGGCCAACGAGCAGTACTTC. Protein sequence: CASSISGGANEQYF. The chain uses TRBV7-8 and TRBJ2-7; 11 bases agree with TRBD2. The trim removed 5 bases at V and 5 bases at J, leaving 5 bases unmatched. CDR3 length: 14 residues. Germline values: CDR1 SGHVS, CDR2 FQNEAQ.

This chain joins TRBV5-6 and TRBJ2-3; D remains unclear. Trimming left V 4 bases short and J 0 bases short, with 15 bases between. Germline V gene data show CDR1 as SGHDT and CDR2 as YYEEEE. The CDR3 spans 16 residues. The CDR3 DNA reads TGTGCCAGCAGCGTTTGGCCGGAGACTAGCACAGATACGCAGTATTTT. Amino acid sequence: CASSVWPETSTDTQYF.

This chain uses TRBV14 with TRBJ1-1, with D perhaps matching TRBD1 (6 bases). The CDR3 contains 16 residues. Trimming shortened V by 4 bases and J by 8 bases, and 23 bases separated the two germline ends. CDR1 is SGHDN, CDR2 FVKESK, per germline. DNA for the CDR3: TGTGCCAGCAGCCCCCCGTTGAGGGCGGGGGCCGTGGAAGCTTTCTTT. Encoded protein: CASSPPLRAGAVEAFF.

This sequence joins TRBV15 and TRBJ1-2; D is unclear. The CDR3 has 15 amino acids. V dropped 3 bases and J dropped 7 bases, with 18 bases sitting between them. The germline gives CDR1 LNHNV, CDR2 YYDKDF (reference sequence). CDR3 loop: CATSRTSDLPSGYTF. CDR3 in DNA: TGTGCCACCAGCAGGACAAGTGACCTCCCTTCTGGCTACACCTTC.

The rearrangement joins TRBV2 to TRBJ1-5; D may be TRBD1 (6 bases). The length of the CDR3 is 15 residues. The ends were cut back, 6 bases at V and 0 bases at J, with 12 bases in the middle. Germline lookup yields CDR1 SNHLY and CDR2 FYNNEI. This chain's CDR3 is CASSPRTVSNQPQHF. The CDR3 bases are TGTGCCAGCAGCCCCCGGACAGTTAGCAATCAGCCCCAGCATTTT.

The rearrangement links TRBV2 to TRBJ1-4; possible D gene TRBD1, 5 bases. V was trimmed by 4 bases and J by 5 bases, leaving 8 bases between them. The CDR3 runs 13 residues. Germline assignment: CDR1 SNHLY and CDR2 FYNNEI. CDR3 sequence reads: CASSGGGNEKLFF. CDR3 DNA: TGTGCCAGCAGTGGCGGGGGGAATGAAAAACTGTTTTTT.

In this sample, this clone turned up once. The V and J genes are TRBV18 and TRBJ2-3; 9 nucleotides agree with TRBD2. Germline CDR1 and CDR2: KGHSH and LQKENI. This CDR3 is 15 amino acids long. V was clipped by 3 bases and J by 1 base; unmatched bases: 2. The CDR3 coding sequence is TGTGCCAGCTCACCGATAGCGGGGGGCACAGATACGCAGTATTTT. Its translation: CASSPIAGGTDTQYF.

The CDR3, as DNA: TGTGCCAGCAGCCCAAGGGACAGGGCAGAGGAGACCCAGTACTTC. As protein: CASSPRDRAEETQYF. This sequence joins TRBV5-6 and TRBJ2-5; 9 nucleotides agree with TRBD1. V dropped 4 bases and J dropped 5; count of bases not matched to a gene: 9. Germline loops: CDR1 SGHDT, CDR2 YYEEEE. The CDR3 contains 15 residues.

This clone was found a few times. The J gene is TRBJ1-2, the V gene TRBV6-1; D is undetermined. Germline V CDR1 and CDR2: MNHNS, SASEGT. The CDR3 extends over 13 amino acids. V shed 2 bases and J shed 0 bases, with 4 bases lying between them. CDR3 bases: TGTGCCAGCAGTGAACGGGCTAACTATGGCTACACCTTC. Translation: CASSERANYGYTF.

The chain uses TRBV2 and TRBJ2-3; TRBD1 aligns across 8 bases. The V and J ends lost 2 bases and 0 bases, in that order; junction bases with no gene match: 1. The CDR3 is made up of 15 amino acids. Germline V gene data show CDR1 as SNHLY and CDR2 as FYNNEI. This CDR3 is CASSERTGSTDTQYF. The CDR3 DNA sequence: TGTGCCAGCAGTGAACGGACAGGGAGCACAGATACGCAGTATTTT.

This chain joins TRBV10-1 and TRBJ1-5, with D possibly TRBD1 on 6 matching bases. V was cut by 6 bases and J by 7 bases, with 22 bases left in between. The CDR3 runs to 16 residues. The germline CDR1 and CDR2 sequences are WNHNN and SYGVQD (reference sequence). The CDR3 coding sequence is TGCGCCAGCAGCGCCATTCCCCACAGGGTACGACAGCCCCAGCATTTT. Protein: CASSAIPHRVRQPQHF.

The V and J genes are TRBV2 and TRBJ2-2, with 9 bases lining up with TRBD1. The germline V gene encodes CDR1 SNHLY and CDR2 FYNNEI. The junction had 7 bases not matched to a gene; V was cut back by 5 bases and J by 6 bases. CDR3 length: 15 amino acids. CDR3 protein: CASSRRQGVAGELFF. The CDR3 DNA sequence: TGTGCCAGCAGTAGGAGACAGGGGGTAGCCGGGGAGCTGTTTTTT.

The rearrangement joins TRBV19 to TRBJ2-1, with a tentative D call TRBD2 (6 bases). Trimming took off 6 bases at V and 0 bases at J, with 6 bases between the two ends. The CDR3 runs to 13 residues. Germline CDR1 and CDR2: LNHDA and SQIVND (reference sequence). CDR3 amino acids: CASSGGSYNEQFF. The CDR3 nucleotides read TGTGCCAGTAGCGGGGGCTCCTACAATGAGCAGTTCTTC.

This clone was seen only once. This rearrangement joins TRBV28 to TRBJ2-1; TRBD2 is a possible D gene (5 bases). This CDR3 has 16 residues. The germline V and J ends were trimmed by 2 bases and 0 bases, with 11 bases remaining between them. From germline, CDR1 is MDHEN and CDR2 SYDVKM. CDR3 amino acids: CASSLIGIFSYNEQFF. Here the CDR3 DNA reads TGTGCCAGCAGTTTAATCGGGATTTTCTCCTACAATGAGCAGTTCTTC.

The chain links TRBV5-5 to TRBJ2-7, with TRBD1 as a possible D gene (6 bases). The germline V and J ends were trimmed by 0 bases and 3 bases, with 13 bases remaining between them. Germline loops: CDR1 SGHKS, CDR2 YYEKEE (reference sequence). The length of the CDR3 is 15 residues. CDR3: CASSLADRLRYEQYF. CDR3 DNA sequence: TGTGCCAGCAGCTTGGCCGACAGGTTGCGCTACGAGCAGTACTTC. Full variable domain (remainder filled in from reference TRBV5-5 and TRBJ2-7): DAGVTQSPTHLIKTRGQQVTLRCSPISGHKSVSWYQQVLGQGPQFIFQYYEKEERGRGNFPDRFSARQFPNYSSELNVNALLLGDSALYLCASSLADRLRYEQYFGPGTRLTVT.